These 5 T cell receptor beta chains were all obtained from the same sample, sequenced in a study of blood T cell repertoires in COVID-19. TCRdb's table, derived via immunoSEQ multiplex PCR, lists solely in-frame clones and lacks some. The sample shows around 120,000 clones, more than 65% of them seen only once. The sequenced sample was peripheral blood. These receptors were taken from a woman aged 70-85 years with acute or convalescent COVID-19.

This clone appeared once. The chain has TRBV5-1 and TRBJ1-2, with TRBD1 matching 9 bases. The CDR3 contains 15 residues. The trim removed 4 bases at V and 6 bases at J, leaving 10 bases unmatched. CDR1 is SGHRS and CDR2 is YFSETQ in the germline V gene. The CDR3 region is CASSPDIQGANGYTF. The CDR3 DNA follows: TGCGCCAGCAGCCCCGATATACAGGGGGCGAATGGCTACACCTTC.

The chain couples TRBV2 to TRBJ2-5; unclear D gene. V shed 9 bases and J shed 7 bases, with 12 bases lying between them. Germline CDR1 SNHLY, CDR2 FYNNEI. CDR3 length equals 11 residues. CDR3 sequence reads: CASLARGTQYF. For the CDR3, the DNA is TGTGCCAGTTTAGCACGCGGGACCCAGTACTTC.

The chain is built from TRBV10-3 and TRBJ1-5; D not resolved. Looked up from germline, CDR1 is ENHRY and CDR2 is SYGVKD. Deletions cut 4 bases from V and 7 bases from J, with 14 bases between. The CDR3 is 14 amino acids. In DNA form, the CDR3 reads TGTGCCATCAGTGGCGGGAGGGAAGGGCAGCCCCAGCATTTT. It encodes CAISGGREGQPQHF.

The chain employs TRBV9 and TRBJ2-2, with D possibly matching TRBD1 (5 bases). CDR1 and CDR2 (germline): SGDLS, YYNGEE. With 4 bases removed from V and 4 bases from J, the gap between germline ends came to 14 bases. This CDR3 comprises 15 residues. In DNA form, the CDR3 reads TGTGCCAGCAGCCCTCGGGCCCAGGGCACCGGGGAGCTGTTTTTT. This codes for CASSPRAQGTGELFF.

The genes are TRBV6-5 and TRBJ2-5, with 7 bases that match TRBD1. This CDR3 spans 14 amino acids. V shed 0 bases and J 5 bases; nucleotides not matched to a gene: 3. Germline V lookup: CDR1 MNHEY, CDR2 SVGAGI. The CDR3 DNA is TGTGCCAGCAGTTACTCAACAGGGGACGAGACCCAGTACTTC. Its translation is CASSYSTGDETQYF.